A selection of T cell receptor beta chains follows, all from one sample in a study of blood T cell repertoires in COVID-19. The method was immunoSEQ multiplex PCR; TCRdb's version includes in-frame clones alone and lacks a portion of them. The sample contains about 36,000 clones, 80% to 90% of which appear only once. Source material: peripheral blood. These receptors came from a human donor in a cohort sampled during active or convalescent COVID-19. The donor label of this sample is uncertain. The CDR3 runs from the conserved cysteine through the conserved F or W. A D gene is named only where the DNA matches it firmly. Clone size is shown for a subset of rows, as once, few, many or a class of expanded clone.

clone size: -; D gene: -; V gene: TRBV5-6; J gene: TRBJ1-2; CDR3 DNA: TGTGCCAGCAGCCTCCTGGGGAGCGGGCGCCTCTATGGCTACACCTTC; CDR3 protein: CASSLLGSGRLYGYTF
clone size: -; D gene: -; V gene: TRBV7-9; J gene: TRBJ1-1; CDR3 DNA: TGTGCCAGCAGCTTAGCCCTCAACACTGAAGCTTTCTTT; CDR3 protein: CASSLALNTEAFF
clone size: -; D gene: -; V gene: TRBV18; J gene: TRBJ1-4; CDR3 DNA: TGTGCCAGCTCACCACCGGAGGCGGTGAATGAAAAACTGTTTTTT; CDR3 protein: CASSPPEAVNEKLFF
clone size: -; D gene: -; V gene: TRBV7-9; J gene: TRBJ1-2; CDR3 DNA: TGTGCCAGCAGCTCCGACGACAGGTCCTACGGCTACACCTTC; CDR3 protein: CASSSDDRSYGYTF
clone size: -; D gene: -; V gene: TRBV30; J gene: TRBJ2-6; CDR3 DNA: TGTGCCTGGACCGGGGGCTCTGGGGCCAACGTCCTGACTTTC; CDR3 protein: CAWTGGSGANVLTF
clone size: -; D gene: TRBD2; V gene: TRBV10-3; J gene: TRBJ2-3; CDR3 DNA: TGTGCCATCAGTGCCCTAGCGGGAAGCACAGATACGCAGTATTTT; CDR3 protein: CAISALAGSTDTQYF
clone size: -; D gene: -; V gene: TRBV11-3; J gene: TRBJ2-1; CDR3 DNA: TGTGCCAGCAGCCGCCCCACCTCGGACTTTTCCTACAATGAGCAGTTCTTC; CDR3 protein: CASSRPTSDFSYNEQFF
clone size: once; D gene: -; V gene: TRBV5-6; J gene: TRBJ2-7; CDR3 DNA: TGTGCCAGCAGCTTGACTAGCCTCGCCTACGAGCAGTACTTC; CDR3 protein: CASSLTSLAYEQYF
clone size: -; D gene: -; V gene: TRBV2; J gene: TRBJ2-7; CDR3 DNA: TGTGCCAGCAGTGAAGCGGCACACCCTGGTAGCGAGCAGTACTTC; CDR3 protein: CASSEAAHPGSEQYF
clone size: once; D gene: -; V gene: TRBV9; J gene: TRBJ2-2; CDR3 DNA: TGTGCCAGCAGCCCCCGAAGACTCGGGGCCGGGGAGCTGTTTTTT; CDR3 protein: CASSPRRLGAGELFF
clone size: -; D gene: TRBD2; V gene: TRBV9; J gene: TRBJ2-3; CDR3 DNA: TGTGCCAGCAGCGCCGCTGGACTAGCGATAGATACGCAGTATTTT; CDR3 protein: CASSAAGLAIDTQYF
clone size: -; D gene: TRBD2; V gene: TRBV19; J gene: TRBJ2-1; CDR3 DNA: TGTGCCAGTAGTATAACACTAGCGGGAAATGAGCAGTTCTTC; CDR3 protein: CASSITLAGNEQFF
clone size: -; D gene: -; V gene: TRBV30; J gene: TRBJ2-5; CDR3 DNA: TGTGCCTGGAGTGTGGTAGCGATGAGGATCGAGACCCAGTACTTC; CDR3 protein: CAWSVVAMRIETQYF
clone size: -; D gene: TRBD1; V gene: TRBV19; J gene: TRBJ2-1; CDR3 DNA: TGTGCCAGCACGGACAGGGGCACTTACAATGAGCAGTTCTTC; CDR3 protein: CASTDRGTYNEQFF
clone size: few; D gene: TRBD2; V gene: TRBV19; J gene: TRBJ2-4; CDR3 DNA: TGTGCCAGTAGTATAGTGGCGGGGGTAAACATTCAGTACTTC; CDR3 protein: CASSIVAGVNIQYF
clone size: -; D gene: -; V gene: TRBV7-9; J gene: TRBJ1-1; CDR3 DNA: TGTGCCAGCAGCCACGGCGGAGGGGCAGCTTTCTTT; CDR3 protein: CASSHGGGAAFF
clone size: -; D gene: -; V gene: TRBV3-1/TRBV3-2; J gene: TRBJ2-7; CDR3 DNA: TGTGCCAGCAGCCGGACAGTTACCTACGAGCAGTACTTC; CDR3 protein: CASSRTVTYEQYF
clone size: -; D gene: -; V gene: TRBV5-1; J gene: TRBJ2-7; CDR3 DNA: TGCGCCAGCAGCGCCAGGATACCGGGGGACGAGCAGTACTTC; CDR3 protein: CASSARIPGDEQYF